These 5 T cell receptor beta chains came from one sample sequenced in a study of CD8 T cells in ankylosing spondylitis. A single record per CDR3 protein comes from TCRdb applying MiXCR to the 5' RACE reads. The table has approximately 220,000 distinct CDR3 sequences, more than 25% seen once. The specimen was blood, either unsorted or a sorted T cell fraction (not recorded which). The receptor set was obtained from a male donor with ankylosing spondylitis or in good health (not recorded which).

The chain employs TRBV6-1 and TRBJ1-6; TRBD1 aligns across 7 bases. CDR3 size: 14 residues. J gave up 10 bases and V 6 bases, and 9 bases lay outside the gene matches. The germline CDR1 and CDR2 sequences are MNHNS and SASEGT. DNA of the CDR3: TGTGCCAGCAGCCGATGGACAGGCACCTCACCCCTCCACTTT. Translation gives CASSRWTGTSPLHF.

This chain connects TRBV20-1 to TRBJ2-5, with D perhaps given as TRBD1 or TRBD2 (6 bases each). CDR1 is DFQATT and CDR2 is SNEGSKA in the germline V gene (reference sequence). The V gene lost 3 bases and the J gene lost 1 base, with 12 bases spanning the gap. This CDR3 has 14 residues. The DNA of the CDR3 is TGCAGTGCTAGGGGGGGACAAATCCAAGAGACCCAGTACTTC. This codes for CSARGGQIQETQYF.

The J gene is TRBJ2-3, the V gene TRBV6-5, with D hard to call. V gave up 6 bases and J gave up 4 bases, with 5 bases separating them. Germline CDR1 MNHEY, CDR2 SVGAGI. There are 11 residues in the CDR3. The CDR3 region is CASRFADTQYF. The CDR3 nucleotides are TGTGCCAGCAGATTTGCAGATACGCAGTATTTT.

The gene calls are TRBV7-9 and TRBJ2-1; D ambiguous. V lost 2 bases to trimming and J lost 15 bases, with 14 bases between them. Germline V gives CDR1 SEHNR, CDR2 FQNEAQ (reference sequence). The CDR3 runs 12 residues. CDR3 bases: TGTGCCAGCAGCTTAAGCTTTCAGGAACTGTTCTTC. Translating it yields CASSLSFQELFF.

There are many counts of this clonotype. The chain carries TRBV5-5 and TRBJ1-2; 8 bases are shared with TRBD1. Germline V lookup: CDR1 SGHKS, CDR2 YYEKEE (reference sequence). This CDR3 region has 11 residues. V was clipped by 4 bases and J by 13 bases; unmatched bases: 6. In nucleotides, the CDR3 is TGTGCCAGCAGCAAGACAGGGGAGTGCACCTTC. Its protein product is CASSKTGECTF.